Listed below are T cell receptor beta chains from one sample, sequenced in a study of control samples from healthy donors and cancer patients. TCRdb's table, derived via immunoSEQ multiplex PCR, lists solely in-frame clones and lacks some. The table records roughly 130,000 clones, more than 80% of them present only once. Material for sequencing was blood. Source of these receptors: a man between 18 and 29 years old in good health. CDR3s include the opening cysteine and the closing phenylalanine or tryptophan. The order of the fields is V gene, J gene, D gene, clone size, CDR3 DNA, CDR3 protein. The D gene is left open where the match is weak. The listing skips clone size in some rows; elsewhere it reads once, few, many or a size class.

TRBV6-6	TRBJ1-6	.	.	TGTGCCAGCAGTCAAATCGCCGGGCCCCAAACACATTTAGTGAATTCACCCCTCCACTTT	CASSQIAGPQTHLVNSPLHF
TRBV7-9	TRBJ1-4	.	.	TGTGCCAGCAGCTTAGGAGGGGGAAATAATGAAAAACTGTTTTTT	CASSLGGGNNEKLFF
TRBV15	TRBJ1-2	.	few	TGTGCCACCAGCAGTACGGTCTTCTATGGCTACACCTTC	CATSSTVFYGYTF
TRBV24-1	TRBJ1-4	.	.	TGTGCCACCAGTGAGGCGGGGGGCGAAAAACTGTTTTTT	CATSEAGGEKLFF
TRBV11-3	TRBJ2-1	TRBD2	.	TGTGCCAGCAGCCCAAGGACTAGCGGGAGGGCCTTGGGTGAGCAGTTCTTC	CASSPRTSGRALGEQFF
TRBV6-5	TRBJ1-6	.	.	TGTGCCAGCTTGACAGACGGTAATTCACCCCTCCACTTT	CASLTDGNSPLHF
TRBV7-2	TRBJ2-1	TRBD2	.	TGTGCCAGCAGCTTAGGTAGCGGGGCCTCGAATGAGCAGTTCTTC	CASSLGSGASNEQFF
TRBV3-1/TRBV3-2	TRBJ1-2	.	.	TGTGCCAGCAGCCCCGCTAACTATGGCTACACCTTC	CASSPANYGYTF
TRBV2	TRBJ2-1	TRBD2	.	TGTGCCAGCAGGGTAGCGGGAGGGTACAATGAGCAGTTCTTC	CASRVAGGYNEQFF
TRBV10-2	TRBJ2-3	TRBD2	.	TGCGCCAGCAGTGAGCGGGAGGGTAGCGCAGATACGCAGTATTTT	CASSEREGSADTQYF
TRBV3-1/TRBV3-2	TRBJ1-6	.	.	TGTGCCAGCAGCCAAAGCCGAGGCGTAGGGCCCCTCCACTTT	CASSQSRGVGPLHF
TRBV30	TRBJ1-1	.	.	TGTGCCTGGACGGGGAATCTAGGAGCTTTCTTT	CAWTGNLGAFF
TRBV18	TRBJ1-2	.	.	TGTGCCAGCTCACCCACACAGGGCAGGGGATCTGGCTATGGCTACACCTTC	CASSPTQGRGSGYGYTF
TRBV24-1	TRBJ1-1	.	.	TGTGCCACCAGTGATTCGTGGGGGGGATCCACTGAAGCTTTCTTT	CATSDSWGGSTEAFF
TRBV12-5	TRBJ2-1	TRBD2	.	TGTGCTAGTGGCCGATCCGGACTAGCGGGAGCCAGCAATGAGCAGTTCTTC	CASGRSGLAGASNEQFF
TRBV5-1	TRBJ2-1	TRBD2	.	TGCGCCAGCAGTCAGGGACTAGCGCTCAATGAGCAGTTCTTC	CASSQGLALNEQFF
TRBV28	TRBJ1-1	.	.	TGTGCCAGCAGTAGCAGGGGAGGGGATCAGAACACTGAAGCTTTCTTT	CASSSRGGDQNTEAFF
TRBV7-2	TRBJ2-2	.	.	TGTGCCAGCAGCTTATACGGCGGGGAGCTGTTTTTT	CASSLYGGELFF
TRBV4-3	TRBJ2-5	TRBD2	.	TGCGCCAGCAGCCAAGTAGGCGGGAGTTTAGAGACCCAGTACTTC	CASSQVGGSLETQYF
TRBV7-9	TRBJ2-2	TRBD2	.	TGTGCCAGCAGCTTATACGGCGGGGGGAACACCGGGGAGCTGTTTTTT	CASSLYGGGNTGELFF
TRBV5-4	TRBJ2-7	.	.	TGTGCCAGCAGTGACAAGGGGGGGCCCGCCTACGAGCAGTACTTC	CASSDKGGPAYEQYF
TRBV29-1	TRBJ2-3	TRBD1	.	TGCAGCGTCAGACCCGGGACAGGGGTTCCCGATACGCAGTATTTT	CSVRPGTGVPDTQYF
TRBV7-9	TRBJ1-6	.	.	TGTGCCAGCAGCGTCGACACTTATAATTCACCCCTCCACTTT	CASSVDTYNSPLHF
TRBV7-2	TRBJ2-1	TRBD2	once	TGTGCCAGCAGTCTCCTAAGTAGCGGGGGGGCCAGATATAATGAGCAGTTCTTC	CASSLLSSGGARYNEQFF
TRBV30	TRBJ1-1	.	.	TGTGCCTGGGTCAGGGGAGGGTTGTTGATGGACACTGAAGCTTTCTTT	CAWVRGGLLMDTEAFF
TRBV11-3	TRBJ2-6	.	.	TGTGCCAGCCAGGGGATGCGCCTCTCTGGGGCCAACGTCCTGACTTTC	CASQGMRLSGANVLTF
TRBV6-5	TRBJ1-4	.	.	TGTGCCAGCAGATCGGACAGCGGATACGAAAAACTGTTTTTT	CASRSDSGYEKLFF
TRBV29-1	TRBJ1-1	.	.	TGCAGCGTTGTAGGGGGAATAAACACTGAAGCTTTCTTT	CSVVGGINTEAFF
TRBV27	TRBJ2-1	.	.	TGTGCCAGCAGTTTTGCTAGTATTAATGAGCAGTTCTTC	CASSFASINEQFF
TRBV7-7	TRBJ2-5	.	.	TGTGCCAGCAGCTTAGGCAGCGGGCGCCAAGAGACCCAGTACTTC	CASSLGSGRQETQYF
TRBV5-4	TRBJ2-7	.	.	TGTGCCAGCAGCTTGGGTGGGGGGGCCCTCGAGCAGTACTTC	CASSLGGGALEQYF
TRBV9	TRBJ1-2	.	.	TGTGCCAGCACCTCCTTGGGGTCGTCGGGTTGGTATGGCTACACCTTC	CASTSLGSSGWYGYTF
TRBV7-3	TRBJ2-3	.	.	TGTGCCAGCAGCTTAGGCGGCTCGGGCACAGATACGCAGTATTTT	CASSLGGSGTDTQYF
TRBV5-6	TRBJ2-3	.	.	TGTGCCAGCAGCGCGCGGCGTGACCCCCCAGATACGCAGTATTTT	CASSARRDPPDTQYF
TRBV5-1	TRBJ2-3	.	.	TGCGCCAGCAGCCCCAGGGGGGGCACGGGGTCGCAGTATTTT	CASSPRGGTGSQYF
TRBV2	TRBJ1-1	TRBD1	once	TGTGCCAGCAGAGAGACCGGGACAGCCAACACTGAAGCTTTCTTT	CASRETGTANTEAFF
TRBV30	TRBJ2-1	TRBD2	.	TGTGCCTGGAGTAGTAGCGGGAGCTACTCTGAGCAGTTCTTC	CAWSSSGSYSEQFF
TRBV28	TRBJ1-4	.	.	TGTGCCAGCAGCTTTCGGGCCACTAATGAAAAACTGTTTTTT	CASSFRATNEKLFF
TRBV24-1	TRBJ1-5	.	.	TGTGCCACCAGTGGGATGAGCAATCAGCCCCAGCATTTT	CATSGMSNQPQHF
TRBV5-1	TRBJ2-1	TRBD2	.	TGCGCCAGCAGCTTTTCGGGGGGGATAAATGAGCAGTTCTTC	CASSFSGGINEQFF